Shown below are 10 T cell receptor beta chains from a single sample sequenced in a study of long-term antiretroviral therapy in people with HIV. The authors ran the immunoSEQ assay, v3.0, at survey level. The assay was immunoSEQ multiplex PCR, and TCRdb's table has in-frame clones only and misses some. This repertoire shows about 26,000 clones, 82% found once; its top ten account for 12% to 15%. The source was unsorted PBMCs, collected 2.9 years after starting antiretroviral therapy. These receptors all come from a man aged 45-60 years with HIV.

This chain's CDR3 is CASKSEGGTEAFF. The CDR3 DNA reads TGTGCCAGCAAGAGTGAGGGAGGCACTGAAGCTTTCTTT. The chain is built from TRBV2 and TRBJ1-1; D gene unclear. Germline V gene lookup returns CDR1 SNHLY and CDR2 FYNNEI. V was trimmed by 7 bases and J by 4 bases, leaving 13 bases between them. This CDR3 spans 13 amino acids.

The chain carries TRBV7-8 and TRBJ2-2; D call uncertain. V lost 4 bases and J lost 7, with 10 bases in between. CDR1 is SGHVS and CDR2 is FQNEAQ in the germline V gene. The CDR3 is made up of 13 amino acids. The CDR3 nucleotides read TGTGCCAGCAGCTCTAAAGTGGGCGGGGAGCTGTTTTTT. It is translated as CASSSKVGGELFF. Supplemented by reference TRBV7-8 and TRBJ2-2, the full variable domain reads GAGVSQSPRYKVAKRGQDVALRCDPISGHVSLFWYQQALGQGPEFLTYFQNEAQLDKSGLPSDRFFAERPEGSVSTLKIQRTQQEDSAVYLCASSSKVGGELFFGEGSRLTVL.

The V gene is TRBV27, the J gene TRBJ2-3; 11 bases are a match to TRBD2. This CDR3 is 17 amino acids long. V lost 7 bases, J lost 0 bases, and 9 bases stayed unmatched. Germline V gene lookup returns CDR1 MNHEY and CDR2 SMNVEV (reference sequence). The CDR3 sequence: CASKPRRLAGSTDTQYF. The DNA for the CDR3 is TGTGCCAGCAAACCTCGTCGACTAGCGGGGAGCACAGATACGCAGTATTTT.

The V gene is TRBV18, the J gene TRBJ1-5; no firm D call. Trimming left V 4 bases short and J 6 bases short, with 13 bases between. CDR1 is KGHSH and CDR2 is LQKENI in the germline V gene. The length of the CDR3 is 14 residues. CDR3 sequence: CASSQGPGGQPQHF. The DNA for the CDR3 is TGTGCCAGCTCACAAGGGCCGGGAGGTCAGCCCCAGCATTTT.

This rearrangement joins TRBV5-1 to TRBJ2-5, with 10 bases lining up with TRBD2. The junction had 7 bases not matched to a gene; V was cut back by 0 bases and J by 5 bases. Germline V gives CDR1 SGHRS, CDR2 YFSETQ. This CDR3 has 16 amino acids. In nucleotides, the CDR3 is TGCGCCAGCAGCTTGGCAATAGCGGGGGGTTTTGAGACCCAGTACTTC. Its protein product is CASSLAIAGGFETQYF.

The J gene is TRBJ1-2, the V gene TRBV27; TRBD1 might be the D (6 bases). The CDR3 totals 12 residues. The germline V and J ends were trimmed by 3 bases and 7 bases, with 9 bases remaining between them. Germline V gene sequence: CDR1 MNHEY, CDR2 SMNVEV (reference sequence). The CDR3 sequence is CASSLRGGGYTF. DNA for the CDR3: TGTGCCAGCAGTTTGAGGGGGGGTGGCTACACCTTC.

In DNA, the CDR3 is TGTGCCAGCAGCTTAGGGCAGAATAGCAATCAGCCCCAGCATTTT. It encodes CASSLGQNSNQPQHF. V and J are TRBV7-2 and TRBJ1-5, with D unclear. V was trimmed by 1 base and J by 0 bases, leaving 7 bases between them. Germline CDR1 and CDR2: SGHTA and FQGNSA. CDR3 length: 15 amino acids.

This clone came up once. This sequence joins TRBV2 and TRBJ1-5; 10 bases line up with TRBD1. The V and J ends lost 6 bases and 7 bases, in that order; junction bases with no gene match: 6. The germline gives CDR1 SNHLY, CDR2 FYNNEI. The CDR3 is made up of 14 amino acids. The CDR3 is CASSRQGAGQPQHF. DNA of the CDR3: TGTGCCAGCAGCCGACAGGGGGCGGGGCAGCCCCAGCATTTT.

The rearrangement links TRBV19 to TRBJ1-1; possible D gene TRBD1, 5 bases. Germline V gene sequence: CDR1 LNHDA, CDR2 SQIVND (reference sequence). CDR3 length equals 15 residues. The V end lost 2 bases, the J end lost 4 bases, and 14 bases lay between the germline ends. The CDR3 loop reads CASSISPGGGTEAFF. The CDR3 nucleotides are TGTGCCAGTAGTATATCTCCGGGGGGAGGCACTGAAGCTTTCTTT.

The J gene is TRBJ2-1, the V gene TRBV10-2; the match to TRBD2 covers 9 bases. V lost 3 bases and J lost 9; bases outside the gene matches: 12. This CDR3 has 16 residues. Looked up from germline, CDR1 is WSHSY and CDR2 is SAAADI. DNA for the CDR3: TGCGCCAGCAGTGACCAGTCGGCGGGGGGGCCACTTGAGCAGTTCTTC. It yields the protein CASSDQSAGGPLEQFF.